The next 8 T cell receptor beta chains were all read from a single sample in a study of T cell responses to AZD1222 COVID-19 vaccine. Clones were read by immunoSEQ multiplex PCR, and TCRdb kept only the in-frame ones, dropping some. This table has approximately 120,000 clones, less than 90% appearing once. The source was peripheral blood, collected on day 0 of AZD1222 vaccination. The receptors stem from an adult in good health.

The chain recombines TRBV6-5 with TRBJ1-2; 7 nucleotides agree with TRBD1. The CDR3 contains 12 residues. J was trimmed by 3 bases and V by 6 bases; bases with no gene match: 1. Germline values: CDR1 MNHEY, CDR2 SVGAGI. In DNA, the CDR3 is TGTGCCAGCAGGGACAGGTACTATGGCTACACCTTC. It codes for CASRDRYYGYTF.

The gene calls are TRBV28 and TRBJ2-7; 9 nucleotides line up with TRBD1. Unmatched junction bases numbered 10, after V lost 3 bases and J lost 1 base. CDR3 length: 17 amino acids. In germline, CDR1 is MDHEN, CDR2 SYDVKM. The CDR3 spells CASSLPLRDRVSYEQYF. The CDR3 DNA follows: TGTGCCAGCAGTTTGCCGTTACGGGACAGGGTATCCTACGAGCAGTACTTC.

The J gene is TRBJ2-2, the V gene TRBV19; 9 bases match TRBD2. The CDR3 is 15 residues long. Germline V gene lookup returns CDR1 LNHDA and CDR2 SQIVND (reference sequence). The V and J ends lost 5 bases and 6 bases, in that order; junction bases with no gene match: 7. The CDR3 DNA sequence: TGTGCCAGTAGTGGGGTAGCGGGAGACTCCGGGGAGCTGTTTTTT. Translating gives CASSGVAGDSGELFF.

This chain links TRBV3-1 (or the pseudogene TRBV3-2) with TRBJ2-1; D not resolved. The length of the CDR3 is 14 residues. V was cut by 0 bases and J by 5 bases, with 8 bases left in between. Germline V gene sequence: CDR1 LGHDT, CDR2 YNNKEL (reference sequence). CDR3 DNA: TGTGCCAGCAGCCAAGACCCAGGCAACAATGAGCAGTTCTTC. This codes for CASSQDPGNNEQFF.

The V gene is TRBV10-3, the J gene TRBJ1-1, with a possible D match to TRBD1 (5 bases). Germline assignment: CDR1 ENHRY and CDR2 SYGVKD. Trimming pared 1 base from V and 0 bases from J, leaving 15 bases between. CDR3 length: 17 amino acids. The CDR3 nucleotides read TGTGCCATCAGTGAGTTGGGGCCGCTGGCCATGAACACTGAAGCTTTCTTT. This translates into CAISELGPLAMNTEAFF.

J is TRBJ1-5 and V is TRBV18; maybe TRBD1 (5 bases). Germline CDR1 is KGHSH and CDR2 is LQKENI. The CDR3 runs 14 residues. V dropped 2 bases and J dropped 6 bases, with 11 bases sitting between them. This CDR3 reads CASSPGQGVQPQHF. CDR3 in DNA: TGTGCCAGCTCACCAGGGCAGGGTGTTCAGCCCCAGCATTTT.

The CDR3 region is CASSREENQPQHF. CDR3 in DNA: TGTGCCAGCAGCAGGGAGGAAAATCAGCCCCAGCATTTT. The rearrangement uses TRBV6-4 and TRBJ1-5; D is perhaps TRBD1 (5 bases). Trimming removed 6 bases at V and 4 bases at J, with 10 bases between. The V gene's germline CDR1 is MRHNA and CDR2 SNTAGT. The CDR3 spans 13 residues.

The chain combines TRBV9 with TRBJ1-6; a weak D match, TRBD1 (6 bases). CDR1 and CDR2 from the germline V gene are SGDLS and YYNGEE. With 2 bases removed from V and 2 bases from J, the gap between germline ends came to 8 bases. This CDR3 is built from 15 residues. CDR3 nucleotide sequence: TGTGCCAGCAGCGTTTCAGGGGCCTATAATTCACCCCTCCACTTT. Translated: CASSVSGAYNSPLHF.